Included here is one T cell receptor beta chain sequence, with context. This entry is derived from a study of blood T cell repertoires in COVID-19. In the study overall: The origin of the acute and convalescent COVID-19 samples was the United States, Italy and Spain.

The protocol was immunoSEQ multiplex PCR, while the TCRdb copy is restricted to in-frame clones and leaves out a portion. The repertoire consists of more than 65,000 clones, with 75% to 85% occurring once and the leading ten covering around 7%. The CDR3 has 13 residues. After removal of 2 bases from V and 8 bases from J, the junction contained 7 bases not matched to a gene. The germline V gene has CDR1 GTSNPN and CDR2 SVGIG (reference sequence). The chain couples TRBV30 to TRBJ1-2, with 8 positions matching TRBD1. Sample: peripheral blood. This clonotype originated in a young man with COVID-19, enrolled during active disease. In DNA form, the CDR3 reads TGTGCCTGGAGTCGCTCCGACAGGGGAGGCTACACCTTC. Protein sequence: CAWSRSDRGGYTF.